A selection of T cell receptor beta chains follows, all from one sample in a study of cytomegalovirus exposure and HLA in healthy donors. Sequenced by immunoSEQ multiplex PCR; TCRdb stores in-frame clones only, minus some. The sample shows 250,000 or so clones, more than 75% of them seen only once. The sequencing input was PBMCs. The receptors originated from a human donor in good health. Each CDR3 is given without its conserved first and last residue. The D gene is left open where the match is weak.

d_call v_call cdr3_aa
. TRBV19 ASSIGQRSSYEQY
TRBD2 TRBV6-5 ASKQAGETTDTQY
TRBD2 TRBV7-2 ASSLGGLYQETQY
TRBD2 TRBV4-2 ASSQDSGRDNEQF
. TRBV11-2 ASSYLSGAGDTQY
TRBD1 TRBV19 ASSRGTGVNYGYT
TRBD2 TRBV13 ASSPRGTRNYEQY
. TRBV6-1 ASSERGWGGYT
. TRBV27 ASSSEAYEQY
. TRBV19 ASSQWPHTGELF
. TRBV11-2 ASSFETEAF
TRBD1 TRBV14 ASSQDFLSGGKNTEAF
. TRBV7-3 ASSLGHSYEQY
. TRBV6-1 ASSNGHSYEQY
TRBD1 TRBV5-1 ASSLEDRGIGNTEAF
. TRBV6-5 ASSRGMTEAF
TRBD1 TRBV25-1 ASSDRDRGRRNQPQH
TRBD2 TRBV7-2 ASSLTTSVRWETQY
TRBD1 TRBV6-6 ASSYPGQGINYGYT
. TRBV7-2 ASSSQGKLF
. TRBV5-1 ASSSGTGGNGYT
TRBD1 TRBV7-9 ASSPGAGQGAKWDTQY
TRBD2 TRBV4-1 ASSLWGAGGPEDEQY
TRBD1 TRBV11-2 ASSLATGGAYADGYT
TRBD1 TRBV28 ASSAPGTGVEKLF
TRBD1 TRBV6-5 ASRRTGGREQY
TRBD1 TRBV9 ASSVANHPGQRLCGQF
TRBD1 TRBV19 ASSTGQGGFSGELF